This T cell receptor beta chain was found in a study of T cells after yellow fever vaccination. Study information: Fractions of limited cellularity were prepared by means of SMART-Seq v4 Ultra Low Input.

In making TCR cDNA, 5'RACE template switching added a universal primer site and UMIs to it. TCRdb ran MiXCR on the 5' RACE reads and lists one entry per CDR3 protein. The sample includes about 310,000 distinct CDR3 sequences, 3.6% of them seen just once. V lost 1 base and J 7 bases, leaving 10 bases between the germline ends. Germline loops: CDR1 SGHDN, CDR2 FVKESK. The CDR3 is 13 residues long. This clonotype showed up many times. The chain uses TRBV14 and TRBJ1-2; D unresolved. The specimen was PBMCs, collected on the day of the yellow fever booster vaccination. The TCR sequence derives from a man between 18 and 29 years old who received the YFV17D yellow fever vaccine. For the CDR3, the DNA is TGTGCCAGCAGCCAAGTCGTAGCCTTTGGCTACACCTTC. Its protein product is CASSQVVAFGYTF. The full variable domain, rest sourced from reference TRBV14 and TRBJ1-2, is EAGVTQFPSHSVIEKGQTVTLRCDPISGHDNLYWYRRVMGKEIKFLLHFVKESKQDESGMPNNRFLAERTGGTYSTLKVQPAELEDSGVYFCASSQVVAFGYTFGSGTRLTVV.